These 26 T cell receptor beta chains came from one sample sequenced in a study of blood T cell repertoires in COVID-19. The method was immunoSEQ multiplex PCR; TCRdb's version includes in-frame clones alone and lacks a portion of them. Counted here are roughly 68,000 clones, around 90% occurring once; the ten biggest clones make up roughly 43%. Material: peripheral blood. All receptors come from a woman aged 55 to 70 with COVID-19, enrolled during active disease.

This clone was seen just once. The J gene is TRBJ2-1, the V gene TRBV30, with 7 nucleotides matching TRBD2. V lost 3 bases and J lost 4; bases outside the gene matches: 6. The CDR3 length is 14 residues. Germline V gives CDR1 GTSNPN, CDR2 SVGIG (reference sequence). The chain's CDR3 is CAWSMGGDYNEQFF. In nucleotides, the CDR3 is TGTGCCTGGAGCATGGGGGGGGATTACAATGAGCAGTTCTTC.

The chain carries TRBV3-1 (or the pseudogene TRBV3-2) and TRBJ2-7; D possibly corresponds to TRBD2 (7 bases). This CDR3 comprises 14 residues. In germline, CDR1 is LGHDT, CDR2 YNNKEL (reference sequence). The V and J ends lost 4 bases and 3 bases respectively, with 13 bases between them. The CDR3 here is CASSPMGGGYEQYF. CDR3 DNA sequence: TGTGCCAGCAGCCCGATGGGAGGGGGCTACGAGCAGTACTTC.

V and J are TRBV6-4 and TRBJ1-3; TRBD1 might be the D (6 bases). This CDR3 is built from 17 residues. V gave up 8 bases and J gave up 0 bases, with 20 bases separating them. Germline CDR1 and CDR2: MRHNA and SNTAGT. The CDR3 region is CASPGGQGPSSGNTIYF. DNA of the CDR3: TGTGCCAGCCCCGGAGGTCAGGGGCCATCCTCTGGAAACACCATATATTTT.

The rearrangement joins TRBV29-1 to TRBJ1-2; D perhaps matches TRBD1 (5 bases). Germline CDR1 is SQVTM and CDR2 is ANQGSEA. V was clipped by 1 base and J by 1 base, with 7 bases between them. This CDR3 is built from 13 residues. Here the CDR3 reads CSVEVTVNYGYTF. CDR3 nucleotide sequence: TGCAGCGTTGAAGTGACAGTTAACTATGGCTACACCTTC.

The chain uses TRBV11-2 and TRBJ1-1; no firm D call. In germline, CDR1 is SGHAT, CDR2 FQNNGV. Trimming took 5 bases from V and 1 from J, leaving 17 bases between them. The CDR3 is 16 residues long. CDR3 residues: CASSPGPWRANTEAFF. The CDR3 DNA sequence: TGTGCCAGCAGCCCCGGCCCTTGGCGGGCGAACACTGAAGCTTTCTTT.

The rearrangement joins TRBV18 to TRBJ2-5; unclear D gene. The ends were cut back, 6 bases at V and 5 bases at J, with 16 bases in the middle. CDR3 size: 14 residues. Germline CDR1 reads KGHSH; CDR2 reads LQKENI. The CDR3 coding sequence is TGTGCCAGCTCCCCTAGTGGCTTCGGGGAGACCCAGTACTTC. As protein: CASSPSGFGETQYF.

This chain joins TRBV9 and TRBJ1-1, with D possibly matching TRBD1 (5 bases). This CDR3 has 14 residues. V was pared by 3 bases and J by 0 bases, with 9 bases between. In germline, CDR1 is SGDLS, CDR2 YYNGEE. The CDR3 nucleotides read TGTGCCAGCAGCGCCGGGGGATTGAACACTGAAGCTTTCTTT. It yields the protein CASSAGGLNTEAFF.

The chain links TRBV28 to TRBJ1-2; D is possibly TRBD1 (5 bases). The CDR3 runs to 14 residues. The V end was cut by 7 bases, the J end by 8 bases, with 20 bases between. The germline V gene encodes CDR1 MDHEN and CDR2 SYDVKM. The CDR3 DNA reads as TGTGCCAGCACCTTAAGGACACTTGATAAGGGCTACACCTTC. This gives the protein CASTLRTLDKGYTF.

The rearrangement links TRBV5-8 to TRBJ1-4, with D unclear. This CDR3 has 14 residues. Germline V gene data show CDR1 as SGHTS and CDR2 as YDEGEE. The germline V and J ends were trimmed by 1 base and 8 bases, with 12 bases remaining between them. For the CDR3, the DNA is TGTGCCAGCAGCTTGACCCATACGGGGGAAAAACTGTTTTTT. Amino acids: CASSLTHTGEKLFF.

The chain uses TRBV11-3 and TRBJ1-1, with D possibly TRBD1 on 5 matching bases. The CDR3 contains 16 residues. V lost 0 bases to trimming and J lost 4 bases, with 15 bases between them. Germline V gives CDR1 SGHNT, CDR2 YENEEA. CDR3 sequence: CASSLDRGGGSTEAFF. In nucleotides, the CDR3 is TGTGCCAGCAGCTTAGATCGGGGTGGGGGGTCCACTGAAGCTTTCTTT.

J is TRBJ1-3 and V is TRBV7-9; 9 bases are shared with TRBD1. V lost 3 bases, J lost 1 base, and 7 bases stayed unmatched. The CDR3 is made up of 17 amino acids. CDR1 and CDR2 (germline): SEHNR, FQNEAQ (reference sequence). Here the CDR3 reads CASSFLIDRGSGNTIYF. The DNA for the CDR3 is TGTGCCAGCAGCTTCCTCATAGACAGGGGGTCTGGAAACACCATATATTTT. Full variable domain (outside the CDR3, taken from reference TRBV7-9 and TRBJ1-3): DTGVSQNPRHKITKRGQNVTFRCDPISEHNRLYWYRQTLGQGPEFLTYFQNEAQLEKSRLLSDRFSAERPKGSFSTLEIQRTEQGDSAMYLCASSFLIDRGSGNTIYFGEGSWLTVV.

The V gene is TRBV9, the J gene TRBJ2-3, with a possible D match to TRBD1 (5 bases). Trimming removed 9 bases at V and 3 bases at J, with 14 bases between. The CDR3 covers 13 residues. Germline V CDR1 and CDR2: SGDLS, YYNGEE. The CDR3 DNA reads as TGTGCCACAAGTAGGGGTGAGACAGATACGCAGTATTTT. Protein sequence: CATSRGETDTQYF. Full variable domain (missing parts from reference TRBV9 and TRBJ2-3): DSGVTQTPKHLITATGQRVTLRCSPRSGDLSVYWYQQSLDQGLQFLIQYYNGEERAKGNILERFSAQQFPDLHSELNLSSLELGDSALYFCATSRGETDTQYFGPGTRLTVL.

This clone was seen a single time. CDR3 protein: CASSLASSGLYEQYF. The DNA of the CDR3 is TGTGCCAGCAGTTTAGCTTCTAGCGGCCTTTACGAGCAGTACTTC. The J gene is TRBJ2-7, the V gene TRBV27; TRBD2 matches 7 bases. V trimming: 2 bases; J trimming: 4 bases; junction bases outside the gene matches: 8. Germline CDR1 reads MNHEY; CDR2 reads SMNVEV (reference sequence). The CDR3 is 15 amino acids.

Here the CDR3 reads CASSHGTGYSNQPQHF. The CDR3 DNA is TGTGCCAGCAGCCATGGGACAGGGTATAGCAATCAGCCCCAGCATTTT. The rearrangement links TRBV3-1 (or the pseudogene TRBV3-2) to TRBJ1-5; 9 nucleotides match TRBD1. Germline loops: CDR1 LGHDT, CDR2 YNNKEL (reference sequence). V shed 3 bases, J shed 0 bases, and the junction held 3 bases outside the gene matches. The CDR3 is made up of 16 amino acids.

This chain connects TRBV30 to TRBJ2-5; TRBD1 agrees at 10 bases. The CDR3 runs to 13 residues. V was pared by 5 bases and J by 1 base, with 1 base of the junction left unmatched. Germline CDR1 and CDR2: GTSNPN and SVGIG (reference sequence). The CDR3 DNA reads TGTGCCTGGGACAGGGGGCTCCAAGAGACCCAGTACTTC. Its protein is CAWDRGLQETQYF.

CDR3 nucleotides: TGCGCCAGCAGCCGACAGACAGGGAAGAATCAGCCCCAGCATTTT. Amino acids: CASSRQTGKNQPQHF. The chain employs TRBV4-1 and TRBJ1-5; 7 bases line up with TRBD1. The CDR3 loop spans 15 amino acids. After removal of 4 bases from V and 4 bases from J, the junction contained 7 bases not matched to a gene. Germline CDR1 and CDR2: MGHRA and YSYEKL.

The chain has TRBV30 and TRBJ2-7; D is ambiguous. The V gene's germline CDR1 is GTSNPN and CDR2 SVGIG (reference sequence). The length of the CDR3 is 13 residues. The V gene lost 6 bases and the J gene lost 0 bases, with 12 bases spanning the gap. The CDR3 here is CACLGLSSYEQYF. The CDR3 DNA reads as TGTGCCTGTCTCGGGTTGAGCTCCTACGAGCAGTACTTC.

The chain uses TRBV7-9 and TRBJ2-7, with D possibly being TRBD1 (6 bases). With 5 bases removed from V and 7 bases from J, the gap between germline ends came to 21 bases. This CDR3 has 15 amino acids. Germline V gene data show CDR1 as SEHNR and CDR2 as FQNEAQ (reference sequence). This chain's CDR3 is CASSAGDKAWGEQYF. In DNA form, the CDR3 reads TGTGCCAGCAGCGCCGGGGACAAGGCCTGGGGGGAGCAGTACTTC.

This chain joins TRBV11-2 and TRBJ1-1, with 9 bases lining up with TRBD1. V lost 5 bases, J lost 6 bases, and 13 bases stayed unmatched. CDR1 and CDR2 from the germline V gene are SGHAT and FQNNGV. There are 16 residues in the CDR3. The CDR3 DNA sequence: TGTGCCAGCAGCATGGATCCGGTGGGACAGGGTTCTGAAGCTTTCTTT. Amino acids: CASSMDPVGQGSEAFF. The whole variable domain, remainder taken from reference TRBV11-2 and TRBJ1-1, is EAGVAQSPRYKIIEKRQSVAFWCNPISGHATLYWYQQILGQGPKLLIQFQNNGVVDDSQLPKDRFSAERLKGVDSTLKIQPAKLEDSAVYLCASSMDPVGQGSEAFFGQGTRLTVV.

The rearrangement joins TRBV19 to TRBJ1-3, with D unresolved. CDR1 and CDR2 from the germline V gene are LNHDA and SQIVND (reference sequence). Trimming pared 7 bases from V and 0 bases from J, leaving 10 bases between. There are 14 residues in the CDR3. CDR3 sequence reads: CASTEIFSGNTIYF. CDR3 in DNA: TGTGCCAGTACCGAGATCTTCTCTGGAAACACCATATATTTT. The complete variable domain, with remaining parts taken from reference TRBV19 and TRBJ1-3, reads DGGITQSPKYLFRKEGQNVTLSCEQNLNHDAMYWYRQDPGQGLRLIYYSQIVNDFQKGDIAEGYSVSREKKESFPLTVTSAQKNPTAFYLCASTEIFSGNTIYFGEGSWLTVV.

J is TRBJ1-5 and V is TRBV19, with TRBD1 matching 11 bases. Trimming cost V 10 bases and J 6 bases; bases outside gene matches: 14. The CDR3 is 16 amino acids. Germline CDR1 and CDR2: LNHDA and SQIVND (reference sequence). CDR3 sequence: CATLHISGTGGQPQHF. In DNA form, the CDR3 reads TGTGCCACCTTACACATCTCCGGGACAGGGGGTCAGCCCCAGCATTTT.

The chain recombines TRBV10-3 with TRBJ2-4; TRBD2 is a possible D gene (6 bases). V was shortened by 3 bases and J by 6 bases, with 12 bases between the two germline ends. Germline CDR1 ENHRY, CDR2 SYGVKD. CDR3 size: 14 residues. CDR3 nucleotide sequence: TGTGCCATCAGTGACCCCGGGGGAGGAAACATTCAGTACTTC. This gives the protein CAISDPGGGNIQYF.

This chain links TRBV5-1 with TRBJ2-7, with 14 bases lining up with TRBD2. Germline V gene lookup returns CDR1 SGHRS and CDR2 YFSETQ. The CDR3 is made up of 14 amino acids. The V and J ends lost 6 bases and 5 bases, in that order; junction bases with no gene match: 4. The CDR3 protein is CASTTGLAGDEQYF. CDR3 DNA: TGCGCCAGCACCACGGGACTAGCGGGAGACGAGCAGTACTTC. Together with reference TRBV5-1 and TRBJ2-7, the CDR3 gives the full variable domain: KAGVTQTPRYLIKTRGQQVTLSCSPISGHRSVSWYQQTPGQGLQFLFEYFSETQRNKGNFPGRFSGRQFSNSRSEMNVSTLELGDSALYLCASTTGLAGDEQYFGPGTRLTVT.

This rearrangement joins TRBV28 to TRBJ2-1, with D tentatively TRBD2 (6 bases). This CDR3 is 17 amino acids long. The V and J ends lost 5 bases and 7 bases respectively, with 24 bases between them. The germline V gene encodes CDR1 MDHEN and CDR2 SYDVKM. This CDR3 is CASSRSAGGILGNEQFF. CDR3 coding DNA: TGTGCCAGCAGTCGCTCGGCTGGAGGGATCCTTGGAAATGAGCAGTTCTTC.

This sequence joins TRBV2 and TRBJ2-5; unclear D gene. Per the germline V gene, CDR1 is SNHLY and CDR2 is FYNNEI. The CDR3 consists of 13 residues. The V end lost 8 bases, the J end lost 2 bases, and 12 bases lay between the germline ends. The CDR3 loop is CASGKEKQETQYF. In nucleotides, the CDR3 is TGTGCCAGCGGCAAGGAGAAACAAGAGACCCAGTACTTC. Combining the CDR3 with reference TRBV2 and TRBJ2-5 gives the whole variable domain EPEVTQTPSHQVTQMGQEVILRCVPISNHLYFYWYRQILGQKVEFLVSFYNNEISEKSEIFDDQFSVERPDGSNFTLKIRSTKLEDSAMYFCASGKEKQETQYFGPGTRLLVL.

V usage is TRBV5-8 and J usage is TRBJ1-2; D not certain. Germline V gene lookup returns CDR1 SGHTS and CDR2 YDEGEE. This CDR3 comprises 15 residues. Trimming cost V 1 base and J 8 bases, with 18 bases left between them. CDR3 bases: TGTGCCAGCAGCTTGAGTGCGCCACTCTTCCCGGGCTACACCTTC. It encodes CASSLSAPLFPGYTF.